This T cell receptor beta chain is drawn from a study of blood T cells in healthy people across ages. Study summary: Template-switching capture recovered about one barcoded beta molecule per two T cells.

Primed by a sample-barcoded 5' primer and a J-beta primer mix, a second PCR proceeded for 7 to 11 cycles. TCRdb independently ran MiXCR on the 5' RACE reads; one entry per CDR3 protein. This sample has 1,500,000 or so distinct CDR3 sequences; under 55% occur once, and the top ten carry about 4%. Trimming removed 5 bases at V and 0 bases at J, with 17 bases between. The CDR3 is 16 amino acids. Germline V gene lookup returns CDR1 SGDLS and CDR2 YYNGEE. Study results and limitations: Age advanced and TCR beta diversity per million T cells fell, roughly linearly.

A remark on this clonotype: Its antigen is as yet unknown.

The TCR comes from a young woman in good health. V gene TRBV9 combines with J gene TRBJ1-2, with D possibly matching TRBD1 (5 bases). The specimen sequenced was blood. This CDR3 is CASRDGTSSTNYGYTF. The CDR3 coding sequence is TGTGCCAGCAGGGATGGGACGTCTTCAACTAACTATGGCTACACCTTC.